This TCR beta chain was found in a study of STAT5B mutations in CD4+ large granular lymphocyte leukemia. Sequencing was performed with immunoSEQ multiplex PCR; in TCRdb, only in-frame clones are kept and a portion is missing. Of approximately 32,000 clones in the sample, roughly three quarters were seen once. The CDR3 sequence is 11 residues long. Trimming shortened V by 6 bases and J by 5 bases, and 10 bases separated the two germline ends. Germline CDR1 and CDR2: DFQATT and SNEGSKA (reference sequence). J is TRBJ1-2 and V is TRBV20-1; a possible D gene is TRBD1 (5 bases). The receptor's source is a human donor in good health. Specimen: CD4+ T cells from blood buffy coats. Here the CDR3 reads CSARGKYGYTF. The CDR3 DNA follows: TGCAGTGCCCGGGGGAAGTATGGCTACACCTTC.